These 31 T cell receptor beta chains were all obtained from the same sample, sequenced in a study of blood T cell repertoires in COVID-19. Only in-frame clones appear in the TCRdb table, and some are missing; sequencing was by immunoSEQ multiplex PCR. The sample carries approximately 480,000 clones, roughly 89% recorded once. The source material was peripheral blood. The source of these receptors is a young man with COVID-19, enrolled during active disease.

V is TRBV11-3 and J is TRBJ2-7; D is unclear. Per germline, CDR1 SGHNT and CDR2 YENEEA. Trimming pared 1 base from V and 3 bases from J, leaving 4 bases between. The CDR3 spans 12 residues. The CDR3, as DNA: TGTGCCAGCAGCTTAGGCGACTACGAGCAGTACTTC. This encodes CASSLGDYEQYF.

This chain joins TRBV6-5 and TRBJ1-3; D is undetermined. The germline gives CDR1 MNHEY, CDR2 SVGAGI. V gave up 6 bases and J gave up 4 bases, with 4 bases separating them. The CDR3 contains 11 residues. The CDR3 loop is CASRQGNTIYF. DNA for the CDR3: TGTGCCAGCAGACAGGGAAACACCATATATTTT.

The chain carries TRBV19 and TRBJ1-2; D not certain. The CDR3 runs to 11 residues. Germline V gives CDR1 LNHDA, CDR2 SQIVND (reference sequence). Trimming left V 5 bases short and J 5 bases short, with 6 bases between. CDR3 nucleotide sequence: TGTGCCAGTAGTCTCCGGTATGGCTACACCTTC. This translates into CASSLRYGYTF.

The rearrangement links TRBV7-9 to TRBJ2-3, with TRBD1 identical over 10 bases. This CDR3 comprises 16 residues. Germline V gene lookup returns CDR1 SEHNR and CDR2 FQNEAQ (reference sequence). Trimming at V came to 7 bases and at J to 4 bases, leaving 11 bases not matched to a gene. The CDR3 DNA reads TGTGCCAGCACCACATCCGGGACAGGGGCCCCAGATACGCAGTATTTT. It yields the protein CASTTSGTGAPDTQYF. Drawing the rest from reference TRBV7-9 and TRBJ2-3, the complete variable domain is DTGVSQNPRHKITKRGQNVTFRCDPISEHNRLYWYRQTLGQGPEFLTYFQNEAQLEKSRLLSDRFSAERPKGSFSTLEIQRTEQGDSAMYLCASTTSGTGAPDTQYFGPGTRLTVL.

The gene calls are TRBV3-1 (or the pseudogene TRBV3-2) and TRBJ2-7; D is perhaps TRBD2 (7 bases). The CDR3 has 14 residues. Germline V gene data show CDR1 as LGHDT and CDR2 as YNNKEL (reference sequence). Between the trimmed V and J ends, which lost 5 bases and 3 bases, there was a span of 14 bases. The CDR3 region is CASSTRGAYYEQYF. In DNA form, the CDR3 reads TGTGCCAGCAGCACTCGGGGGGCTTACTACGAGCAGTACTTC.

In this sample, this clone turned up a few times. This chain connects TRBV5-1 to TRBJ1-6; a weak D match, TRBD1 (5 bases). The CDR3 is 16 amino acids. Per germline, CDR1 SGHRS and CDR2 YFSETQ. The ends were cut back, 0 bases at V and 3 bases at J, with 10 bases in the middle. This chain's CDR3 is CASSLGGVLYNSPLHF. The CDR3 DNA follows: TGCGCCAGCAGCTTGGGGGGGGTCCTCTATAATTCACCCCTCCACTTT.

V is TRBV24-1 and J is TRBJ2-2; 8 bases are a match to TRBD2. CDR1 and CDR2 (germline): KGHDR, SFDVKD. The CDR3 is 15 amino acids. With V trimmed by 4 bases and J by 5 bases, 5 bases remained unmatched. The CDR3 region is CATSDPGGQTGELFF. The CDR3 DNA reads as TGTGCCACCAGTGACCCGGGGGGGCAAACCGGGGAGCTGTTTTTT.

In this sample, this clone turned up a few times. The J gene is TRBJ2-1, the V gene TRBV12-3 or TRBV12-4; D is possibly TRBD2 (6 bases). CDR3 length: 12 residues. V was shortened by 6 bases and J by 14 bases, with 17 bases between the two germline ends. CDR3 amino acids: CASSPGLPSKFF. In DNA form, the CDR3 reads TGTGCCAGCAGCCCTGGACTACCCTCGAAGTTCTTC.

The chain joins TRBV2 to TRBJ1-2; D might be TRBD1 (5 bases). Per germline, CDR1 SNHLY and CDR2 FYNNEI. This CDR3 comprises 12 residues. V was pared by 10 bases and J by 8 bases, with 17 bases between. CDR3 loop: CATQGVDGGYTF. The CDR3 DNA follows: TGTGCCACCCAAGGGGTCGACGGCGGCTACACCTTC.

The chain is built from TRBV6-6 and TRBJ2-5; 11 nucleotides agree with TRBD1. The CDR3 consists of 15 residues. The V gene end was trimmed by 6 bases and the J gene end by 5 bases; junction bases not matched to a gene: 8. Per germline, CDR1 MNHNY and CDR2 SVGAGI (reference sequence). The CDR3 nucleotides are TGTGCCAGCAGAACCGGGACAGGGGGTCGGGAGACCCAGTACTTC. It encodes CASRTGTGGRETQYF.

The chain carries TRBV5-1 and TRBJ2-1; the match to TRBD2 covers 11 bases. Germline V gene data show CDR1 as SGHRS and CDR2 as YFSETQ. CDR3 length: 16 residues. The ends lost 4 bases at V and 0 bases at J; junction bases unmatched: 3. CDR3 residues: CASSGSGGGSYNEQFF. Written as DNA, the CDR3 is TGCGCCAGCAGCGGTAGCGGGGGGGGCTCCTACAATGAGCAGTTCTTC.

CDR3 nucleotides: TGTGCCAGCAGCAAATTAAGCGGGAGCCCATACTTC. As protein: CASSKLSGSPYF. This chain joins TRBV2 and TRBJ2-4; 8 bases map to TRBD2. Germline assignment: CDR1 SNHLY and CDR2 FYNNEI. V lost 6 bases and J lost 16; bases outside the gene matches: 11. The CDR3 has 12 residues. Full variable domain (rest looked up from reference TRBV2 and TRBJ2-4): EPEVTQTPSHQVTQMGQEVILRCVPISNHLYFYWYRQILGQKVEFLVSFYNNEISEKSEIFDDQFSVERPDGSNFTLKIRSTKLEDSAMYFCASSKLSGSPYFGAGTRLSVL.

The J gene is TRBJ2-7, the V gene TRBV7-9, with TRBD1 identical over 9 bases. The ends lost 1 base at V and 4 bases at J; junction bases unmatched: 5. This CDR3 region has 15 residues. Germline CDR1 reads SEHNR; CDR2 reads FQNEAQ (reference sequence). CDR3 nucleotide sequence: TGTGCCAGCAGCTTAGGGGGACAGGGAGGATACGAGCAGTACTTC. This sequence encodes CASSLGGQGGYEQYF.

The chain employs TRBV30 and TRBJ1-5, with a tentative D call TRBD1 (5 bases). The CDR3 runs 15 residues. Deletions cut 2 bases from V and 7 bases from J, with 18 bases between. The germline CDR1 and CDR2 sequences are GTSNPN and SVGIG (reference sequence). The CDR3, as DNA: TGTGCCTGGAGTTCTCGGGAGGACATCGCCCAGCCCCAGCATTTT. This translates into CAWSSREDIAQPQHF.

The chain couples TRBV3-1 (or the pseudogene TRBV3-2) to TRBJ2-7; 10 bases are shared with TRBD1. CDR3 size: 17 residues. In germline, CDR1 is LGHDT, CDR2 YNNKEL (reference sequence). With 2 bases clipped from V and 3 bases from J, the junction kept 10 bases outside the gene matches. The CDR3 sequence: CASSQYPGDRGRYEQYF. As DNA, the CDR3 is TGTGCCAGCAGCCAATACCCCGGGGACAGGGGACGCTACGAGCAGTACTTC.

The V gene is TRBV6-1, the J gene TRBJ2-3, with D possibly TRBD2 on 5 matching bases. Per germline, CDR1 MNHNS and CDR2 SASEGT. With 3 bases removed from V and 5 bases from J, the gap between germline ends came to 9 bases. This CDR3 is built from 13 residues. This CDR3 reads CASSENGVDTQYF. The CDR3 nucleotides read TGTGCCAGCAGTGAGAACGGGGTAGATACGCAGTATTTT.

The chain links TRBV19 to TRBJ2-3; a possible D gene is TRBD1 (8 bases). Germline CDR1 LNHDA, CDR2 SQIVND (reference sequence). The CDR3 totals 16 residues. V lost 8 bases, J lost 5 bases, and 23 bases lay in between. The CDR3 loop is CASAIRGPGGGDTQYF. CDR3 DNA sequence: TGTGCCAGTGCAATCAGGGGGCCAGGCGGGGGAGATACGCAGTATTTT.

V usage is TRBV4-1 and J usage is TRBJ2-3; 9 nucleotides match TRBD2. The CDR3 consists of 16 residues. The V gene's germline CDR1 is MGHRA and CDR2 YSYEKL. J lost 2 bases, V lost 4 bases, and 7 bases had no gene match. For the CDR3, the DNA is TGCGCCAGCAGCCTTTCAGGCGGGGGGGTCACAGATACGCAGTATTTT. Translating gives CASSLSGGGVTDTQYF.

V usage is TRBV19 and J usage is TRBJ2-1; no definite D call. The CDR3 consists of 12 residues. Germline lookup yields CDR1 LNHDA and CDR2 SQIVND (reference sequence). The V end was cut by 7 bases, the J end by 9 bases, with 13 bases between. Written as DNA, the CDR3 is TGTGCCAGTACTTCCCGGAGCTCTGAGCAGTTCTTC. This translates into CASTSRSSEQFF.

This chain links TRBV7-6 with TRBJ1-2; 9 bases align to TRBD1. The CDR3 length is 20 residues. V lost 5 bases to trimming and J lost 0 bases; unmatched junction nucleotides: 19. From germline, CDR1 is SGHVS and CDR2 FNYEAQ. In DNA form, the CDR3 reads TGTGCCAGCAGCGCACTAACCGGGACAGGGTACCCGAAAGCTAACTATGGCTACACCTTC. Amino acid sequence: CASSALTGTGYPKANYGYTF.

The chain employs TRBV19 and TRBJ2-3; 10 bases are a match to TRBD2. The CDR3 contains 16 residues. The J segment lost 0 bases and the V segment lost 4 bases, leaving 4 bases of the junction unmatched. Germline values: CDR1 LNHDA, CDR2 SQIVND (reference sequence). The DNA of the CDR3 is TGTGCCAGTAGTAACCTAGCGGGGGCTAGCACAGATACGCAGTATTTT. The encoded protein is CASSNLAGASTDTQYF.

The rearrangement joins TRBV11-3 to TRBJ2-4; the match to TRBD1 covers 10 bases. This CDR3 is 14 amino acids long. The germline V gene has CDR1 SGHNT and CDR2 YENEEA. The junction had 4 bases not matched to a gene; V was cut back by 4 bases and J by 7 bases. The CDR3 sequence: CASSSPGQGNIQYF. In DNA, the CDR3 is TGTGCCAGCAGCTCCCCGGGACAGGGGAACATTCAGTACTTC.

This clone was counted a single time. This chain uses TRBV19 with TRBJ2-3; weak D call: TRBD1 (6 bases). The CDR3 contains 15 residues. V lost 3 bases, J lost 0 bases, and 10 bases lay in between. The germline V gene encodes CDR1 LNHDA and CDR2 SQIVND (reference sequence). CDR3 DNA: TGTGCCAGTAGTATGTATGGGACAAGCACAGATACGCAGTATTTT. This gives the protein CASSMYGTSTDTQYF. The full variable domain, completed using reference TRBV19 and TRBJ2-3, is DGGITQSPKYLFRKEGQNVTLSCEQNLNHDAMYWYRQDPGQGLRLIYYSQIVNDFQKGDIAEGYSVSREKKESFPLTVTSAQKNPTAFYLCASSMYGTSTDTQYFGPGTRLTVL.

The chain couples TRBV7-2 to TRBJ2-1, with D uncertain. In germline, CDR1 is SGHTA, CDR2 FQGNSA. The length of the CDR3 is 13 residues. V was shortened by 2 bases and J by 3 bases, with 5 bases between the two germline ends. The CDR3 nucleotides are TGTGCCAGCAGCTTACCCTTCTACAATGAGCAGTTCTTC. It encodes CASSLPFYNEQFF.

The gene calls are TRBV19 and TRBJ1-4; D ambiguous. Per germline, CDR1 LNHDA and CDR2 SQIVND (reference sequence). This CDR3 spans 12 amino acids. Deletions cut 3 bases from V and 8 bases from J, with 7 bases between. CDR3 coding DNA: TGTGCCAGTAGTATTGGGGAGGAAAAACTGTTTTTT. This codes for CASSIGEEKLFF.

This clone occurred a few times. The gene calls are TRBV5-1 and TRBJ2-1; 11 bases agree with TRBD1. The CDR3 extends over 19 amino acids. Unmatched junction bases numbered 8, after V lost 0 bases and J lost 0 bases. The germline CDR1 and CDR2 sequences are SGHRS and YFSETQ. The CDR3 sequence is CASSLGTGGSLSSYNEQFF. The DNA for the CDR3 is TGCGCCAGCAGCTTGGGGACAGGGGGCTCACTAAGCTCCTACAATGAGCAGTTCTTC.

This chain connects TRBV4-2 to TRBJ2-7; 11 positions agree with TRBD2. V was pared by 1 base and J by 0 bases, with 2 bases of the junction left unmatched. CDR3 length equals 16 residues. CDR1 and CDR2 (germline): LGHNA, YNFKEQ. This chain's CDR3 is CASSQASGRFSYEQYF. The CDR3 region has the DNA TGTGCCAGCAGCCAAGCTAGCGGGAGGTTCTCCTACGAGCAGTACTTC.

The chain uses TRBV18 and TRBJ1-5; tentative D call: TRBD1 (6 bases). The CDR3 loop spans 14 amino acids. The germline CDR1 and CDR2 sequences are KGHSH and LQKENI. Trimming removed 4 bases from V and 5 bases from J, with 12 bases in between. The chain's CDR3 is CASSRTDWDQPQHF. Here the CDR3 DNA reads TGTGCCAGCTCACGGACAGATTGGGATCAGCCCCAGCATTTT.

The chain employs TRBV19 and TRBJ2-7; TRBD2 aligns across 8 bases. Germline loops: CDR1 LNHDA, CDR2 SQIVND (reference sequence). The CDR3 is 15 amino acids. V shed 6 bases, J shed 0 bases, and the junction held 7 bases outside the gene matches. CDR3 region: CASRSGTRGSYEQYF. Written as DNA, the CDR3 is TGTGCCAGTAGATCGGGGACTAGGGGCTCCTACGAGCAGTACTTC.

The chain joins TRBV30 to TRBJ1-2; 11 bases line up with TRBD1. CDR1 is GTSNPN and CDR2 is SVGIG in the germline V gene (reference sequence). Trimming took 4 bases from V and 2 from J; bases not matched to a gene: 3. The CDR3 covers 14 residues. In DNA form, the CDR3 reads TGTGCCTGGATTGGACAGGGGGCAAACTATGGCTACACCTTC. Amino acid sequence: CAWIGQGANYGYTF.

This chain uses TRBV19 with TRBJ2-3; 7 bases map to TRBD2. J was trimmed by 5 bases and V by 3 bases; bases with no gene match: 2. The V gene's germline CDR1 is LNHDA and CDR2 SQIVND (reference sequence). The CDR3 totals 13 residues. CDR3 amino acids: CASSIPGGDTQYF. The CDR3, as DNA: TGTGCCAGTAGTATCCCGGGGGGAGATACGCAGTATTTT. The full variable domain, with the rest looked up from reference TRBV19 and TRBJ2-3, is DGGITQSPKYLFRKEGQNVTLSCEQNLNHDAMYWYRQDPGQGLRLIYYSQIVNDFQKGDIAEGYSVSREKKESFPLTVTSAQKNPTAFYLCASSIPGGDTQYFGPGTRLTVL.